A selection of T cell receptor beta chains follows, all from one sample in a study of T cell responses to AZD1222 COVID-19 vaccine. Repertoires were generated with immunoSEQ multiplex PCR, while TCRdb's copy carries only in-frame clones and drops some. This table holds some 88,000 clones, about 91% found once. The starting material was peripheral blood, obtained on day 0 of AZD1222 vaccination. All receptors come from an adult in good health. CDR3s include the opening cysteine and the closing phenylalanine or tryptophan. D genes are given only for firm matches. Not every row has a clone size; where given, it reads once, few, many or a size class.

TRBD1	TRBV7-8	TRBJ1-1	-	CASSRGQGNTEAFF	TGTGCCAGCAGCAGGGGACAGGGGAACACTGAAGCTTTCTTT
TRBD2	TRBV18	TRBJ2-7	once	CASSPPAGGGYEQYF	TGTGCCAGCTCACCACCGGCGGGAGGGGGTTACGAGCAGTACTTC
TRBD1	TRBV10-3	TRBJ1-3	-	CAISGTVSGNTIYF	TGTGCCATCAGCGGGACAGTCTCTGGAAACACCATATATTTT
TRBD2	TRBV7-2	TRBJ2-1	-	CASSLNGRVDEQFF	TGTGCCAGCAGCTTAAACGGGAGGGTGGATGAGCAGTTCTTC
TRBD1	TRBV28	TRBJ2-5	-	CASSSFGQAQETQYF	TGTGCCAGCAGTTCATTTGGACAGGCCCAAGAGACCCAGTACTTC
TRBD2	TRBV9	TRBJ2-3	-	CASSPTVTSRSTDTQYF	TGTGCCAGCAGCCCGACTGTGACTAGCCGTAGCACAGATACGCAGTATTTT
TRBD2	TRBV25-1	TRBJ2-1	-	CASSEYPSGSLSYNEQFF	TGTGCCAGCAGTGAATATCCTAGCGGGAGCCTCTCCTACAATGAGCAGTTCTTC
-	TRBV29-1	TRBJ2-3	-	CSVEDRRRDLTDTQYF	TGCAGCGTTGAAGATAGGCGGAGGGATTTGACAGATACGCAGTATTTT
-	TRBV13	TRBJ1-1	-	CASSLAGSVGTEAFF	TGTGCCAGCAGCTTAGCGGGGTCGGTGGGCACTGAAGCTTTCTTT
-	TRBV30	TRBJ1-4	-	CAWEGMIGEKLFF	TGTGCCTGGGAAGGTATGATCGGTGAAAAACTGTTTTTT
-	TRBV24-1	TRBJ1-2	-	CATSDQGNYGYTF	TGTGCCACCAGTGATCAGGGTAACTATGGCTACACCTTC
-	TRBV3-1/TRBV3-2	TRBJ1-6	-	CASSQVGNSPLHF	TGTGCCAGCAGCCAAGTGGGCAATTCACCCCTCCACTTT
-	TRBV7-9	TRBJ2-3	-	CASSFPTRTDTQYF	TGTGCCAGCAGCTTTCCCACCCGCACAGATACGCAGTATTTT
TRBD2	TRBV18	TRBJ2-7	-	CASSLVALAYEQYF	TGTGCCAGCTCACTGGTGGCACTAGCGTACGAGCAGTACTTC
TRBD1	TRBV11-2	TRBJ2-1	-	CASSPGQGFGEQFF	TGTGCCAGCAGCCCGGGACAGGGGTTTGGTGAGCAGTTCTTC
-	TRBV10-3	TRBJ1-6	-	CAISEYGPTDSPLHF	TGTGCCATCAGTGAGTACGGCCCCACGGATTCACCCCTCCACTTT
TRBD1	TRBV28	TRBJ1-5	-	CASSRTGGAGQPQHF	TGTGCCAGCAGTAGGACAGGGGGCGCTGGTCAGCCCCAGCATTTT
-	TRBV7-3	TRBJ1-5	once	CASSSVRGQPQHF	TGTGCCAGCAGCTCCGTGAGGGGTCAGCCCCAGCATTTT
-	TRBV18	TRBJ1-5	-	CASSPLTTRSNQPQHF	TGTGCCAGCTCACCACTAACGACAAGGAGCAATCAGCCCCAGCATTTT
-	TRBV7-9	TRBJ2-7	-	CVSSLVSGMQYF	TGTGTCAGCAGCTTAGTCTCGGGGATGCAGTACTTC
TRBD2	TRBV30	TRBJ2-1	-	CAWRGLAVSREGNEQFF	TGTGCCTGGCGGGGACTAGCGGTTTCCAGGGAGGGCAATGAGCAGTTCTTC
-	TRBV5-4	TRBJ2-2	-	CASSLGNAIHSGELFF	TGTGCCAGCAGCTTAGGAAACGCCATCCACTCCGGGGAGCTGTTTTTT
-	TRBV11-3	TRBJ2-5	-	CASSLSTQGTQYF	TGTGCCAGCAGCTTATCGACCCAGGGGACCCAGTACTTC
-	TRBV23-1	TRBJ2-1	-	CASSVHASTGPDNEQFF	TGCGCCAGCAGCGTCCACGCAAGTACAGGTCCCGACAATGAGCAGTTCTTC
-	TRBV24-1	TRBJ2-6	-	CATSDPAAGANVLTF	TGTGCCACCAGTGATCCGGCGGCTGGGGCCAACGTCCTGACTTTC
TRBD1	TRBV11-2	TRBJ1-2	-	CASSPRQGGVYGYTF	TGTGCCAGCAGCCCCCGACAGGGGGGAGTCTATGGCTACACCTTC
TRBD1	TRBV7-9	TRBJ1-5	-	CASSRGGRGEGNQPQHF	TGTGCCAGCAGCCGTGGAGGCAGGGGGGAAGGCAATCAGCCCCAGCATTTT
-	TRBV30	TRBJ1-1	-	CACRQPNTEAFF	TGTGCCTGTAGACAGCCGAACACTGAAGCTTTCTTT
-	TRBV2	TRBJ1-1	-	CASSEQGQGNTEAFF	TGTGCCAGCAGTGAACAGGGGCAGGGTAACACTGAAGCTTTCTTT
-	TRBV19	TRBJ2-7	-	CASSRSRLPDEQYF	TGTGCCAGTAGTCGCAGTAGACTCCCCGACGAGCAGTACTTC
-	TRBV19	TRBJ2-5	-	CASSIDVGETQYF	TGTGCCAGTAGTATAGATGTAGGAGAGACCCAGTACTTC
TRBD1	TRBV7-3	TRBJ1-3	-	CASSLSGGFGNTIYF	TGTGCCAGCAGCTTATCAGGGGGCTTTGGAAACACCATATATTTT
-	TRBV6-5	TRBJ1-6	-	CARLQKSSYNSPLHF	TGTGCCAGGCTGCAGAAAAGCTCCTATAATTCACCCCTCCACTTT
-	TRBV11-3	TRBJ1-1	-	CASSLEGNTEAFF	TGTGCCAGCAGCTTAGAGGGGAACACTGAAGCTTTCTTT
-	TRBV2	TRBJ1-5	-	CASSEGQGGQPQHF	TGTGCCAGCAGTGAGGGTCAGGGTGGCCAGCCCCAGCATTTT
-	TRBV28	TRBJ2-2	-	CASSLEGLSLEANPNTGELFF	TGTGCCAGCAGTTTAGAGGGGCTGTCGCTTGAGGCGAACCCTAACACCGGGGAGCTGTTTTTT
-	TRBV27	TRBJ1-1	-	CASSARVWNTEAFF	TGTGCCAGCAGTGCGAGGGTTTGGAACACTGAAGCTTTCTTT
TRBD1	TRBV10-2	TRBJ2-7	-	CASSGTGGNEQYF	TGCGCCAGCAGCGGGACAGGGGGGAACGAGCAGTACTTC
TRBD2	TRBV10-2	TRBJ2-7	-	CASSQLPGTSGIRQYF	TGCGCCAGCAGTCAACTCCCCGGGACTAGCGGGATACGGCAGTACTTC
-	TRBV9	TRBJ2-5	-	CASSVGTLQETQYF	TGTGCCAGCAGCGTAGGGACCCTCCAAGAGACCCAGTACTTC
-	TRBV24-1	TRBJ1-2	-	CATSDQDKAVTF	TGTGCCACCAGTGATCAAGACAAGGCCGTTACCTTC
-	TRBV19	TRBJ1-5	-	CASAPGPLSNQPQHF	TGTGCCAGTGCCCCCGGGCCCCTTAGCAATCAGCCCCAGCATTTT
-	TRBV25-1	TRBJ2-1	-	CASSEYTGGAHNEQFF	TGTGCCAGCAGTGAATACACTGGTGGGGCACACAATGAGCAGTTCTTC
-	TRBV7-9	TRBJ2-7	-	CASSQETSFSEQYF	TGTGCCAGCAGCCAAGAGACTAGTTTCTCCGAGCAGTACTTC
-	TRBV4-1	TRBJ2-2	-	CASSQDAPRGTGELFF	TGCGCCAGCAGCCAAGATGCCCCCCGGGGCACCGGGGAGCTGTTTTTT
-	TRBV3-1/TRBV3-2	TRBJ2-1	-	CASSLGPRGSEQFF	TGTGCCAGCAGCTTAGGGCCCCGGGGTAGTGAGCAGTTCTTC
-	TRBV5-1	TRBJ1-5	-	CASSLAEGTPQHF	TGCGCCAGCAGCTTGGCCGAAGGGACGCCCCAGCATTTT
-	TRBV5-1	TRBJ2-5	-	CASSLTLETQYF	TGCGCCAGCAGCCTGACTTTGGAGACCCAGTACTTC
-	TRBV10-3	TRBJ2-1	-	CAISLGAVSTSYNEQFF	TGTGCCATCAGTTTGGGGGCAGTATCGACTTCCTACAATGAGCAGTTCTTC